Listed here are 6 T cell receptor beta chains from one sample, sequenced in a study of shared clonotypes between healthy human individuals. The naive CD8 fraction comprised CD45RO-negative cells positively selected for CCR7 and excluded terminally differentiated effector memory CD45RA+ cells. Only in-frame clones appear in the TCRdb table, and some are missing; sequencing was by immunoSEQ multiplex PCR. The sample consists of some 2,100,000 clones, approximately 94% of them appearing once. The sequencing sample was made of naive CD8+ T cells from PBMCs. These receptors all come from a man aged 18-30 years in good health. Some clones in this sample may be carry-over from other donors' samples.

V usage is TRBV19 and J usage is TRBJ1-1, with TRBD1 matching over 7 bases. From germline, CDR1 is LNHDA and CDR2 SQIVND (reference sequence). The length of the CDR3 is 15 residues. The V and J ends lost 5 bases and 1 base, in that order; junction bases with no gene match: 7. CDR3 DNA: TGTGCCAGTAGTCTTGACCGACAGGGGAACACTGAAGCTTTCTTT. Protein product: CASSLDRQGNTEAFF.

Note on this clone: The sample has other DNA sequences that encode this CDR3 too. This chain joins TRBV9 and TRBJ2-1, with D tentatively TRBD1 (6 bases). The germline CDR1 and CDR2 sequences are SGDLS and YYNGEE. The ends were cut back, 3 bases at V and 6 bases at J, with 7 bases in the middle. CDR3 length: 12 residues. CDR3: CASSARGNEQFF. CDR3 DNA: TGTGCCAGCAGCGCCAGGGGCAATGAGCAGTTCTTC.

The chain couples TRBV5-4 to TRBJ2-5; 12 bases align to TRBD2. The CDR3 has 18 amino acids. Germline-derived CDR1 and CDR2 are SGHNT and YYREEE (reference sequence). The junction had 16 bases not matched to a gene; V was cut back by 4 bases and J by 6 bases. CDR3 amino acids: CASSIRTSGATSGKTQYF. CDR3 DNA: TGTGCCAGCAGCATTCGGACTAGCGGGGCAACCTCCGGAAAGACCCAGTACTTC.

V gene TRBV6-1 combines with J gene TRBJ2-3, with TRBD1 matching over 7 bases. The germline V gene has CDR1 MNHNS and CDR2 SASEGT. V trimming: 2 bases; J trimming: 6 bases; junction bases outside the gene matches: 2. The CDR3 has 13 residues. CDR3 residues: CASSELGGDTQYF. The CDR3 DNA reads TGTGCCAGCAGTGAACTAGGGGGCGATACGCAGTATTTT.

Written as DNA, the CDR3 is TGCGCCAGCAGCCCGCGGACTAGCGGGAGGGCGGCAGATACGCAGTATTTT. Its translation is CASSPRTSGRAADTQYF. The chain joins TRBV5-1 to TRBJ2-3; 15 bases map to TRBD2. The CDR3 totals 17 residues. The germline CDR1 and CDR2 sequences are SGHRS and YFSETQ. V lost 4 bases to trimming and J lost 4 bases; unmatched junction nucleotides: 7.

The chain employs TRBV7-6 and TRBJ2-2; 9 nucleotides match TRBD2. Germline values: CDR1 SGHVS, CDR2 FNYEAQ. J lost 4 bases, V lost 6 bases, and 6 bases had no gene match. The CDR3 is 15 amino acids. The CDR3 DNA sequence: TGTGCCAGCAGATCTAGCGGGATCCTCACCGGGGAGCTGTTTTTT. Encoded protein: CASRSSGILTGELFF. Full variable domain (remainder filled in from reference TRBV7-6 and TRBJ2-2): GAGVSQSPRYKVTKRGQDVALRCDPISGHVSLYWYRQALGQGPEFLTYFNYEAQQDKSGLPNDRFSAERPEGSISTLTIQRTEQRDSAMYRCASRSSGILTGELFFGEGSRLTVL.